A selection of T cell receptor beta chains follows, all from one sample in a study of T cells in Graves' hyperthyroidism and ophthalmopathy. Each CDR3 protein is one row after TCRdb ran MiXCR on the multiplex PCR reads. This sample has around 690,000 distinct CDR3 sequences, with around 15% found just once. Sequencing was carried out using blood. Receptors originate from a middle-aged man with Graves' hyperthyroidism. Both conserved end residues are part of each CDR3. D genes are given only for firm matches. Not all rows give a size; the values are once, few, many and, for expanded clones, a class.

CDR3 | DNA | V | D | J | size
CASSSVWAQETQYF | TGTGCCAGCAGTTCCGTCTGGGCGCAAGAGACCCAGTACTTC | TRBV28 | - | TRBJ2-5 | few
CSAGHTEAFF | TGCAGCGCCGGCCACACTGAAGCTTTCTTT | TRBV29-1 | - | TRBJ1-1 | -
CASSFVTNEKPFF | TGTGCCAGCAGTTTCGTCACTAATGAAAAACCGTTTTTT | TRBV28 | - | TRBJ1-4 | few
CASSLGRNNEQFF | TGTGCCAGCAGCTTAGGACGGAACAATGAGCAGTTCTTC | TRBV7-2 | - | TRBJ2-1 | many
CASRWTENTEAFF | TGTGCCAGCCGGTGGACCGAGAACACTGAAGCTTTCTTT | TRBV12-3/TRBV12-4 | - | TRBJ1-1 | many
CAWSVRLTGLANQPQHF | TGTGCCTGGAGTGTCCGGTTAACGGGCCTGGCCAATCAGCCCCAGCATTTT | TRBV30 | - | TRBJ1-5 | -
CASDSGGAYEQYF | TGTGCCAGCGACTCAGGGGGCGCCTACGAGCAGTACTTC | TRBV25-1 | TRBD1 | TRBJ2-7 | many
CASSAQPRTSTYEQYF | TGTGCCAGCAGTGCGCAGCCTCGGACTAGTACCTACGAGCAGTACTTC | TRBV6-1 | TRBD2 | TRBJ2-7 | many
CASSYGTSGRAIGETQYF | TGTGCCAGCAGTTATGGGACTAGCGGGAGGGCCATTGGAGAGACCCAGTACTTC | TRBV12-3/TRBV12-4 | TRBD2 | TRBJ2-5 | many
CASSSTPTRGYEQYF | TGTGCCAGCAGCTCGACTCCCACCAGGGGATACGAGCAGTACTTC | TRBV28 | - | TRBJ2-7 | many
CASSTYSKDSDEQFF | TGTGCCAGCAGCACCTACTCTAAGGACAGTGATGAGCAGTTCTTC | TRBV11-3 | - | TRBJ2-1 | -
CSARGRASGSVGTDTQYF | TGCAGTGCTAGAGGGCGGGCTAGCGGGAGCGTGGGCACAGATACGCAGTATTTT | TRBV20-1 | TRBD2 | TRBJ2-3 | -
CASSQDRGRDYGYTF | TGTGCCAGCAGCCAAGATAGGGGCAGAGACTATGGCTACACCTTC | TRBV3-1 | - | TRBJ1-2 | -
CASSQNRLAGDYNEQFF | TGCGCCAGCAGCCAAAATCGACTAGCGGGAGATTACAATGAGCAGTTCTTC | TRBV4-3 | TRBD2 | TRBJ2-1 | -
CSVGERNTEAFF | TGCAGCGTGGGGGAGAGGAACACTGAAGCTTTCTTT | TRBV29-1 | - | TRBJ1-1 | few
CASSTLAGGSYEQYF | TGTGCCAGCAGCACGTTAGCGGGAGGAAGCTACGAGCAGTACTTC | TRBV11-2 | TRBD2 | TRBJ2-7 | many
CASRERAGTDTQYF | TGTGCCTCCCGGGAGAGGGCGGGCACAGATACGCAGTATTTT | TRBV10-3 | - | TRBJ2-3 | many
CASSLADRGGTEAFF | TGTGCCAGCAGTTTAGCGGACAGGGGAGGTACTGAAGCTTTCTTT | TRBV12-3/TRBV12-4 | TRBD1 | TRBJ1-1 | many
CASKQGLGSGNTIYF | TGTGCCAGCAAACAGGGTCTAGGCAGTGGAAACACCATATATTTT | TRBV6-1 | - | TRBJ1-3 | many
CASSGGTSPIEQFF | TGTGCCAGCAGCGGGGGGACTAGCCCCATTGAGCAGTTCTTC | TRBV9 | TRBD2 | TRBJ2-1 | -
CASGLRGQYNEQFF | TGTGCCAGCGGCCTACGGGGTCAATACAATGAGCAGTTCTTC | TRBV7-3 | - | TRBJ2-1 | many
CASSQVGAPLSGYTF | TGCGCCAGCAGCCAAGTTGGGGCCCCCTTGAGCGGCTACACCTTC | TRBV4-1 | - | TRBJ1-2 | -
CASSAGMDTQYF | TGTGCCAGCAGCGCAGGGATGGATACGCAGTATTTT | TRBV2 | - | TRBJ2-3 | many
CASRTDRESTKTEAFF | TGTGCCAGTAGGACAGACAGGGAAAGTACGAAGACTGAAGCTTTCTTT | TRBV19 | TRBD1 | TRBJ1-1 | many
CATSDPGTSSYNEQFF | TGTGCCACCAGTGACCCAGGGACGAGCTCCTACAATGAGCAGTTCTTC | TRBV24-1 | - | TRBJ2-1 | many
CATSSEGISSSYNEQFF | TGTGCCACCAGCAGCGAAGGGATTTCAAGCTCCTACAATGAGCAGTTCTTC | TRBV15 | - | TRBJ2-1 | -
CADLLPWTSGGDTQYF | TGTGCCGACCTGCTGCCCTGGACTAGCGGAGGTGATACGCAGTATTTT | TRBV2 | TRBD2 | TRBJ2-3 | many
CSAPLWDTDTQYF | TGCAGTGCGCCACTCTGGGACACAGATACGCAGTATTTT | TRBV20-1 | - | TRBJ2-3 | many
CAISESTGQGNSPLHF | TGTGCCATCAGTGAGTCGACGGGACAGGGGAATTCACCCCTCCACTTT | TRBV10-3 | TRBD1 | TRBJ1-6 | -
CASSYVRVENGYTF | TGTGCCAGCAGTTATGTCAGGGTAGAGAATGGCTACACCTTC | TRBV6-5 | - | TRBJ1-2 | -
CASSLMGARYPYEQYF | TGTGCCAGCAGCTTAATGGGGGCGCGGTACCCCTACGAGCAGTACTTC | TRBV13 | - | TRBJ2-7 | many
CASSLAGGRQYTQYF | TGTGCCAGCAGCTTAGCTGGCGGGAGACAATACACCCAGTACTTC | TRBV11-2 | TRBD2 | TRBJ2-5 | many
CASSSPEGVSGNTIYF | TGTGCCAGCAGCTCCCCTGAAGGAGTTTCCGGAAACACCATATATTTT | TRBV6-1 | - | TRBJ1-3 | few
CAWIRQGGQPQHF | TGTGCCTGGATACGACAGGGCGGTCAGCCCCAGCATTTT | TRBV30 | TRBD1 | TRBJ1-5 | -
CASSVGDSLRETQYF | TGTGCCAGCAGTGTAGGGGACAGCCTACGGGAGACCCAGTACTTC | TRBV6-1 | TRBD1 | TRBJ2-5 | many
CASSIGDLGTGELFF | TGTGCCAGTAGTATAGGGGATTTGGGCACCGGGGAGCTGTTTTTT | TRBV19 | - | TRBJ2-2 | many
CSASVAGGFGTGELFF | TGCAGTGCTAGCGTAGCGGGAGGGTTCGGCACCGGGGAGCTGTTTTTT | TRBV20-1 | TRBD2 | TRBJ2-2 | few